This record concerns one T cell receptor beta chain sequence. What it binds is unknown. These data come from a study of graft-versus-host responses after intestinal transplantation. V gave up 5 bases and J gave up 4 bases; unmatched junction bases: 4. The CDR3 covers 14 residues. Germline values: CDR1 SGHAT, CDR2 FQNNGV. Measured with immunoSEQ multiplex PCR; TCRdb has only the in-frame clones, and not every one. The table lists about 61,000 clones, about 94% of them singletons. This receptor was obtained from a human donor who was the organ donor for an intestinal transplant. This rearrangement joins TRBV11-2 to TRBJ2-1; 8 nucleotides agree with TRBD1. The starting material was unstimulated CD4+ T cells sorted from spleen or lymph node cells, obtained before transplant. CDR3 sequence reads: CASSPGQVYNEQFF. In DNA, the CDR3 is TGTGCCAGCAGCCCGGGACAGGTATACAATGAGCAGTTCTTC.